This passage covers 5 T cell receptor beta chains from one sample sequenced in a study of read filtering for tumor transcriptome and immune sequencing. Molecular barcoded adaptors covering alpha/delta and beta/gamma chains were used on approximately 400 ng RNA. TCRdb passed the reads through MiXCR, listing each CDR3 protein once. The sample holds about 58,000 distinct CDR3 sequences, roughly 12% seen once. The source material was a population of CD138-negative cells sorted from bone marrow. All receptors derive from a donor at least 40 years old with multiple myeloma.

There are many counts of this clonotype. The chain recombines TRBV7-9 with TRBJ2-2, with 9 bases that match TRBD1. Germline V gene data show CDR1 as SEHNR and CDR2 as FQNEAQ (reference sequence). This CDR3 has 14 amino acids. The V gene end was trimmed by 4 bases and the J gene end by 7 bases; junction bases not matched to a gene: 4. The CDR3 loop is CASSYNRGHGELFF. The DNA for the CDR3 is TGTGCCAGCAGCTATAACAGGGGGCACGGGGAGCTGTTTTTT. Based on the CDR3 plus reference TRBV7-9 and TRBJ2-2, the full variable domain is DTGVSQNPRHKITKRGQNVTFRCDPISEHNRLYWYRQTLGQGPEFLTYFQNEAQLEKSRLLSDRFSAERPKGSFSTLEIQRTEQGDSAMYLCASSYNRGHGELFFGEGSRLTVL.

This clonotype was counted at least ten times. The CDR3 DNA follows: TGTGCCAGCAGAAGTTGGGTGTACAATGAGCAGTTCTTC. This gives the protein CASRSWVYNEQFF. This chain connects TRBV14 to TRBJ2-1, with D unresolved. Trimming pared 6 bases from V and 4 bases from J, leaving 10 bases between. The germline CDR1 and CDR2 sequences are SGHDN and FVKESK. The CDR3 is 13 amino acids. Full variable domain (rest looked up from reference TRBV14 and TRBJ2-1): EAGVTQFPSHSVIEKGQTVTLRCDPISGHDNLYWYRRVMGKEIKFLLHFVKESKQDESGMPNNRFLAERTGGTYSTLKVQPAELEDSGVYFCASRSWVYNEQFFGPGTRLTVL.

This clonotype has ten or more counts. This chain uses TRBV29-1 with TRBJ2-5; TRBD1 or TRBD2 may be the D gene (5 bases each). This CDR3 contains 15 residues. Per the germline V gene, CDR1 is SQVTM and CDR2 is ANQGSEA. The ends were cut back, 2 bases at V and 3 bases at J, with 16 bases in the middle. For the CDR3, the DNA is TGCAGCGTTGAAAAAGGCTGGGACGGGGAAGAGACCCAGTACTTC. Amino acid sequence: CSVEKGWDGEETQYF. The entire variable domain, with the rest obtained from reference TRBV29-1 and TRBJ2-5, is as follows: SAVISQKPSRDICQRGTSLTIQCQVDSQVTMMFWYRQQPGQSLTLIATANQGSEATYESGFVIDKFPISRPNLTFSTLTVSNMSPEDSSIYLCSVEKGWDGEETQYFGPGTRLLVL.

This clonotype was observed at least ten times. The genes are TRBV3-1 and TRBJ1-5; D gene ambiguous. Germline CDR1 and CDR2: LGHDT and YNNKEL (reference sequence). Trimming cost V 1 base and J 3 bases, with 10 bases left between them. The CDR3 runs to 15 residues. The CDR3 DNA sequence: TGTGCCAGCAGCCAAGGTGAGGGAGCCAATCAGCCCCAGCATTTT. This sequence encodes CASSQGEGANQPQHF.

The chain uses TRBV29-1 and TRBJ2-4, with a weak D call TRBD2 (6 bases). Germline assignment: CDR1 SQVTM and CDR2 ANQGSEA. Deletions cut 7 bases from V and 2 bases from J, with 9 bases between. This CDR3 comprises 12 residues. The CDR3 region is CSAGVSKNIQYF. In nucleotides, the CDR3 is TGCAGCGCGGGGGTTTCCAAAAACATTCAGTACTTC.